The subject of this entry is one TCR beta chain. Its matching antigen is unknown. The data derive from a study of cytomegalovirus exposure and HLA in healthy donors. The PCR employed 60 Vbeta primers together with 13 Jbeta primers. Assay: immunoSEQ multiplex PCR; the TCRdb copy retains only in-frame clones and omits some. The sample has 220,000 or so clones; the top ten hold about 1%. Findings and caveats of the study: In a later analysis, HLA-associated beta chains showed higher expansion and lower generation probabilities than comparable chains. Fewer N-insertions than the roughly 670-donor mean were reportedly shown by an Asian-associated ancestry cluster in a later analysis. The investigators catalogued 150 to 200 TCR beta chains as cytomegalovirus-associated. In an earlier analysis, most TCR beta V segments were productive about 87% or about 30% of the time.

The V end lost 1 base, the J end lost 0 bases, and 16 bases lay between the germline ends. The CDR3 is 17 residues long. The germline gives CDR1 SNHLY, CDR2 FYNNEI. The clonotype was recovered from a girl aged 2 to 9 in good health and CMV-seropositive. The chain recombines TRBV2 with TRBJ2-7, with a weak D call TRBD1 (6 bases). Sequenced material: PBMCs. The CDR3 DNA reads TGTGCCAGCAGTGAAGGGGCGGGTGGGGGCGCCTCCTACGAGCAGTACTTC. It translates to CASSEGAGGGASYEQYF.